The source of this TCR beta chain is a study of blood T cell repertoires in COVID-19. About the study: Acute-phase and convalescent COVID-19 samples originated in the United States, Italy and Spain. PBMCs, B-cell-depleted T cells, or T cells provided the cDNA or gDNA that made up the material.

Cohorts were based on clinical histories the participants reported. The repertoire was sequenced with immunoSEQ multiplex PCR; TCRdb's copy has only in-frame clones and lacks some. The table includes some 460,000 clones, roughly 85% detected once. Sequencing was done on a sample of PBMCs or T cells enriched from blood (not recorded which). This TCR came from a woman aged 18 to 35 with acute COVID-19.

DNA for the CDR3: TGTGCCAGCAGCGTAGGAAACCGGCGGCCGAACAATGAGCAGTTCTTC. Amino acids: CASSVGNRRPNNEQFF. The genes are TRBV9 and TRBJ2-1; D unclear. V lost 0 bases to trimming and J lost 5 bases, with 15 bases between them. Germline assignment: CDR1 SGDLS and CDR2 YYNGEE. This CDR3 has 16 residues.